These 8 T cell receptor beta chains came from one sample sequenced in a study of cytomegalovirus exposure and HLA in healthy donors. PCR was performed using 60 Vbeta and 13 Jbeta primers. Data came from immunoSEQ multiplex PCR; TCRdb stores just in-frame clones and leaves some out. The data show roughly 150,000 clones, roughly 80% seen once. Material for sequencing was PBMCs. These receptors all come from a man younger than 40 in good health and CMV-seropositive.

This chain uses TRBV29-1 with TRBJ1-5; the D gene is possibly TRBD1 (6 bases). Per germline, CDR1 SQVTM and CDR2 ANQGSEA. Trimming left V 6 bases short and J 3 bases short, with 15 bases between. The CDR3 is made up of 14 amino acids. This CDR3 is CSVAPDSFNQPQHF. CDR3 in DNA: TGCAGCGTGGCTCCGGACAGCTTCAATCAGCCCCAGCATTTT.

This clone appeared a single time. This rearrangement joins TRBV5-1 to TRBJ2-7; no clear D gene. Germline values: CDR1 SGHRS, CDR2 YFSETQ. This CDR3 is built from 15 residues. The ends were cut back, 0 bases at V and 2 bases at J, with 12 bases in the middle. This CDR3 is CASSLAPGVPYEQYF. CDR3 coding DNA: TGCGCCAGCAGCTTGGCACCAGGCGTACCCTACGAGCAGTACTTC.

This clone came up once. The chain combines TRBV11-2 with TRBJ2-5, with TRBD1 identical over 10 bases. This CDR3 contains 16 residues. J was trimmed by 2 bases and V by 5 bases; bases with no gene match: 8. From germline, CDR1 is SGHAT and CDR2 FQNNGV. The DNA for the CDR3 is TGTGCCAGCAGCCGATGGACAGGGGGGGGACAAGAGACCCAGTACTTC. It encodes CASSRWTGGGQETQYF.

The chain joins TRBV5-3 to TRBJ2-5, with unresolved D. TRBV5-3 is identified as an open reading frame with a role that is uncertain. This CDR3 is built from 12 residues. V was shortened by 4 bases and J by 4 bases, with 8 bases between the two germline ends. CDR3 loop: CARSPYIETQYF. The CDR3 DNA is TGTGCCAGAAGCCCGTACATAGAGACCCAGTACTTC.

The V gene is TRBV28, the J gene TRBJ2-2; maybe TRBD2 (5 bases). This CDR3 is built from 16 residues. V was cut by 6 bases and J by 2 bases, with 16 bases left in between. Germline values: CDR1 MDHEN, CDR2 SYDVKM. The CDR3 nucleotides are TGTGCCAGCAGCCCCTTGGCCCCGGGAAACACCGGGGAGCTGTTTTTT. Translating gives CASSPLAPGNTGELFF.

The chain couples TRBV30 to TRBJ1-2, with a possible D match to TRBD1 (6 bases). Germline V gene sequence: CDR1 GTSNPN, CDR2 SVGIG (reference sequence). Deletions cut 0 bases from V and 4 bases from J, with 9 bases between. This CDR3 is 13 amino acids long. The CDR3 protein is CAWSVTGFYGYTF. The CDR3 region has the DNA TGTGCCTGGAGTGTAACAGGGTTCTATGGCTACACCTTC.

J is TRBJ2-1 and V is TRBV7-8; D uncertain. From germline, CDR1 is SGHVS and CDR2 FQNEAQ. CDR3 size: 14 residues. V was cut by 1 base and J by 1 base, with 5 bases left in between. CDR3 residues: CASSLGASYNEQFF. The CDR3 DNA is TGTGCCAGCAGCTTAGGAGCGTCCTACAATGAGCAGTTCTTC.

This chain connects TRBV6-1 to TRBJ2-7; tentative D call: TRBD2 (6 bases). V was shortened by 1 base and J by 1 base, with 11 bases between the two germline ends. The CDR3 is 15 amino acids. The V gene's germline CDR1 is MNHNS and CDR2 SASEGT. The CDR3 nucleotides read TGTGCCAGCAGTGAAGAACCGGAGGGGTCCTACGAGCAGTACTTC. Translation gives CASSEEPEGSYEQYF.